This passage covers 13 T cell receptor beta chains from one sample sequenced in a study of shared clonotypes between healthy human individuals (dated by TCRdb to 2020 to 2021). The library was prepared using the immunoSEQ multiplex PCR assay. The immuneACCESS repertoire file appears here via TCRdb, limited to in-frame rearrangements. These files lack a portion of the clones; in checked studies, under half of the deficit traces to unresolved V genes, and the cause of the others is not known. This sample comprises hundreds of thousands of clones, 95% to 96% of them detected only once. 0.11% of the sample is taken by the ten largest. For the CD8 naive samples, CD45RO-negative cells were positively selected for CCR7, yielding a CD45RA+CCR7+ population from which TemRA cells were excluded. Source material: naive CD8+ T cells sorted from blood. The cell subset or site label for this specimen denotes: CD45RA+CCR7+. Every receptor here comes from a woman aged 25-40 years in good health.

In the case of this clone: The same CDR3 arises from other DNA sequences in this sample as well. This rearrangement joins TRBV27 to TRBJ2-7; maybe TRBD2 (5 bases). Trimming left V 2 bases short and J 6 bases short, with 8 bases between. The CDR3 length is 12 residues. Germline V lookup: CDR1 MNHEY, CDR2 SMNVEV (reference sequence). The CDR3 sequence is CASSLTGSEQYF. The DNA for the CDR3 is TGTGCCAGCAGTTTAACGGGGAGCGAGCAGTACTTC.

The CDR3 loop is CASSGLALADTQYF. DNA for the CDR3: TGTGCCAGTAGTGGACTAGCGTTGGCAGATACGCAGTATTTT. The chain joins TRBV19 to TRBJ2-3; 9 bases line up with TRBD2. This CDR3 is built from 14 residues. Trimming cost V 5 bases and J 4 bases; bases outside gene matches: 4. Per the germline V gene, CDR1 is LNHDA and CDR2 is SQIVND (reference sequence).

The chain employs TRBV19 and TRBJ2-7; 8 bases are shared with TRBD2. Trimming removed 5 bases from V and 3 bases from J; junction bases left unmatched: 3. The CDR3 covers 13 residues. CDR1 LNHDA and CDR2 SQIVND come from the germline V gene (reference sequence). As DNA, the CDR3 is TGTGCCAGTAGTCCGACTAGCGACTACGAGCAGTACTTC. It codes for CASSPTSDYEQYF. Full variable domain (missing parts from reference TRBV19 and TRBJ2-7): DGGITQSPKYLFRKEGQNVTLSCEQNLNHDAMYWYRQDPGQGLRLIYYSQIVNDFQKGDIAEGYSVSREKKESFPLTVTSAQKNPTAFYLCASSPTSDYEQYFGPGTRLTVT.

The chain employs TRBV5-4 and TRBJ2-7, with 7 bases fitting TRBD1. The CDR3 is 14 residues long. The V and J ends lost 5 bases and 7 bases, in that order; junction bases with no gene match: 12. Germline V gene data show CDR1 as SGHNT and CDR2 as YYREEE (reference sequence). In DNA form, the CDR3 reads TGTGCCAGCAGTTTTCCCACAGGGGTAGGAGAGCAGTACTTC. Protein: CASSFPTGVGEQYF.

This sequence joins TRBV7-9 and TRBJ2-3, with a tentative D call TRBD1 (6 bases). The CDR3 length is 18 residues. The germline V gene encodes CDR1 SEHNR and CDR2 FQNEAQ (reference sequence). The V and J ends lost 5 bases and 0 bases respectively, with 21 bases between them. The CDR3 sequence: CASSPDGTQGPSTDTQYF. CDR3 bases: TGTGCCAGCAGCCCAGACGGGACCCAGGGGCCTAGCACAGATACGCAGTATTTT. The full variable domain, in which reference TRBV7-9 and TRBJ2-3 provide the parts outside the CDR3, is DTGVSQNPRHKITKRGQNVTFRCDPISEHNRLYWYRQTLGQGPEFLTYFQNEAQLEKSRLLSDRFSAERPKGSFSTLEIQRTEQGDSAMYLCASSPDGTQGPSTDTQYFGPGTRLTVL.

The CDR3 loop reads CASSYGGGNTEAFF. For the CDR3, the DNA is TGCGCCAGCTCCTATGGAGGAGGGAACACTGAAGCTTTCTTT. The chain combines TRBV10-1 with TRBJ1-1; D uncertain. The CDR3 has 14 amino acids. Trimming removed 8 bases at V and 1 base at J, with 14 bases between. CDR1 WNHNN and CDR2 SYGVQD come from the germline V gene (reference sequence).

The chain joins TRBV11-2 to TRBJ2-6; no clear D. The germline V and J ends were trimmed by 2 bases and 12 bases, with 5 bases remaining between them. This CDR3 contains 11 residues. CDR1 is SGHAT, CDR2 FQNNGV, per germline. The CDR3 sequence is CASSLKIVLTF. The CDR3 region has the DNA TGTGCCAGCAGCTTAAAGATCGTCCTGACTTTC.

The chain joins TRBV2 to TRBJ2-5, with 7 nucleotides matching TRBD2. Trimming at V came to 9 bases and at J to 2 bases, leaving 6 bases not matched to a gene. Per the germline V gene, CDR1 is SNHLY and CDR2 is FYNNEI. The CDR3 spans 13 residues. The chain's CDR3 is CASISGLQETQYF. The CDR3 region has the DNA TGTGCCAGTATTAGCGGGTTGCAAGAGACCCAGTACTTC.

This sequence joins TRBV10-3 and TRBJ2-5; 14 bases agree with TRBD2. The CDR3 extends over 17 amino acids. The junction had 5 bases not matched to a gene; V was cut back by 0 bases and J by 5 bases. Germline V lookup: CDR1 ENHRY, CDR2 SYGVKD. CDR3 residues: CAISESRTSGRWETQYF. The CDR3 bases are TGTGCCATCAGTGAGTCGAGGACTAGCGGGAGGTGGGAGACCCAGTACTTC.

V and J are TRBV7-9 and TRBJ2-7; D uncertain. Trimming left V 5 bases short and J 3 bases short, with 11 bases between. The CDR3 runs to 13 residues. Germline CDR1 SEHNR, CDR2 FQNEAQ (reference sequence). The DNA for the CDR3 is TGTGCCAGCAGCCGAAAATATCACTACGAGCAGTACTTC. It translates to CASSRKYHYEQYF.

J is TRBJ2-7 and V is TRBV5-5; possibly TRBD2 for D (6 bases). Per germline, CDR1 SGHKS and CDR2 YYEKEE (reference sequence). V lost 2 bases and J 3 bases, leaving 12 bases between the germline ends. This CDR3 spans 14 amino acids. CDR3 loop: CASSFASGLYEQYF. In nucleotides, the CDR3 is TGTGCCAGCAGCTTCGCCAGCGGGCTCTACGAGCAGTACTTC.

The gene calls are TRBV15 and TRBJ2-3, with TRBD2 matching over 9 bases. V dropped 5 bases and J dropped 4; count of bases not matched to a gene: 13. This CDR3 spans 17 amino acids. Germline assignment: CDR1 LNHNV and CDR2 YYDKDF (reference sequence). The CDR3 bases are TGTGCCACCAGCCCAAGGGGTAGCGGGAGTGTCGCAGATACGCAGTATTTT. It translates to CATSPRGSGSVADTQYF. The full variable domain, in which reference TRBV15 and TRBJ2-3 provide the parts outside the CDR3, is DAMVIQNPRYQVTQFGKPVTLSCSQTLNHNVMYWYQQKSSQAPKLLFHYYDKDFNNEADTPDNFQSRRPNTSFCFLDIRSPGLGDTAMYLCATSPRGSGSVADTQYFGPGTRLTVL.

J is TRBJ1-1 and V is TRBV7-2; no reliable D call. There are 12 residues in the CDR3. CDR1 and CDR2 from the germline V gene are SGHTA and FQGNSA. V lost 5 bases and J lost 8, with 12 bases in between. The CDR3 here is CASSPGSGEAFF. DNA of the CDR3: TGTGCCAGCAGCCCGGGGTCGGGGGAAGCTTTCTTT. The whole variable domain, remainder taken from reference TRBV7-2 and TRBJ1-1, is GAGVSQSPSNKVTEKGKDVELRCDPISGHTALYWYRQSLGQGLEFLIYFQGNSAPDKSGLPSDRFSAERTGGSVSTLTIQRTQQEDSAVYLCASSPGSGEAFFGQGTRLTVV.